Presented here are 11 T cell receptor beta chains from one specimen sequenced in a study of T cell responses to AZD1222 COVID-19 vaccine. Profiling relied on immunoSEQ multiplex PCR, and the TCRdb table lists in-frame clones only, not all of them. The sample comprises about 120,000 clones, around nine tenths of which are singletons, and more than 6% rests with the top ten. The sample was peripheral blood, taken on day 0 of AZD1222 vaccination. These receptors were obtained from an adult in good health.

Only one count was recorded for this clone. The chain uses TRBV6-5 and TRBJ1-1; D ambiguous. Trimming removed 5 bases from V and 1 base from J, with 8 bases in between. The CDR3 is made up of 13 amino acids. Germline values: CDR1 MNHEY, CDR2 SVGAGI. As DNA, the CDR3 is TGTGCCAGCAGTCTAACGGGGAACACTGAAGCTTTCTTT. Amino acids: CASSLTGNTEAFF.

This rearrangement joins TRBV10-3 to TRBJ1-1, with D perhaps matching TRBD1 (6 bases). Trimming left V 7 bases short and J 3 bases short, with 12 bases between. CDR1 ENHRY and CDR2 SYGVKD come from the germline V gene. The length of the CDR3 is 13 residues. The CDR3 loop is CAIIGEGDTEAFF. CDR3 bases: TGTGCCATCATCGGGGAGGGGGACACTGAAGCTTTCTTT.

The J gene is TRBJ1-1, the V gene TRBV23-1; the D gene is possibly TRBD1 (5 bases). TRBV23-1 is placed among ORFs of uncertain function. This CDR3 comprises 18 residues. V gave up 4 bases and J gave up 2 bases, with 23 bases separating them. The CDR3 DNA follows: TGCGCCAGCAGTCCTGGAAAAATCAGGGAGTTTATCAACACTGAAGCTTTCTTT. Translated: CASSPGKIREFINTEAFF.

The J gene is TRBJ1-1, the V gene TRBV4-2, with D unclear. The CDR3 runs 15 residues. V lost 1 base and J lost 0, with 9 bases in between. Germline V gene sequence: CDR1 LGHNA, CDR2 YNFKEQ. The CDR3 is CASSQVKEMNTEAFF. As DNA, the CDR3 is TGTGCCAGCAGCCAAGTCAAGGAGATGAACACTGAAGCTTTCTTT.

The CDR3 DNA reads as TGCGCCAGCAGTCAGACAGGAAGCTCCTACGAGCAGTACTTC. Its protein is CASSQTGSSYEQYF. The chain recombines TRBV10-2 with TRBJ2-7, with D possibly TRBD1 on 6 matching bases. The germline V and J ends were trimmed by 5 bases and 0 bases, with 11 bases remaining between them. Germline values: CDR1 WSHSY, CDR2 SAAADI. The CDR3 totals 14 residues.

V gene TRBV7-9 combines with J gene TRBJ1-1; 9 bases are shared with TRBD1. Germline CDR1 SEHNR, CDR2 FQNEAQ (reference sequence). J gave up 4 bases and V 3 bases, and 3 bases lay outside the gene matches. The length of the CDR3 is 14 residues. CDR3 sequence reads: CASSFPTGGTEAFF. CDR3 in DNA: TGTGCCAGCAGCTTTCCGACAGGGGGCACTGAAGCTTTCTTT.

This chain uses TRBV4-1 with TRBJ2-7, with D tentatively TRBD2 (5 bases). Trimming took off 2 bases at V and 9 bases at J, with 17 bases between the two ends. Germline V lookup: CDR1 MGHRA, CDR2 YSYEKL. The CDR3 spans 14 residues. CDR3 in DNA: TGCGCCAGCAGCCAACTCATCCTTTTCGGGGTGCAGTACTTC. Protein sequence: CASSQLILFGVQYF.

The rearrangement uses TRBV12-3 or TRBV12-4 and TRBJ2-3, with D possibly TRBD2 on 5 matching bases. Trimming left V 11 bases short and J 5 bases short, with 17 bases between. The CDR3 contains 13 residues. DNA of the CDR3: TGTGCCTCCCGTGAGGGAGTGGGAGATACGCAGTATTTT. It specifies CASREGVGDTQYF.

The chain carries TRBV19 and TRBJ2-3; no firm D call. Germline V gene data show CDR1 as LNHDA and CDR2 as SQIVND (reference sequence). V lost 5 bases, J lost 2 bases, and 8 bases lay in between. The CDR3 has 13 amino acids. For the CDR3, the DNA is TGTGCCAGTAGTGGGCAGTTCACAGATACGCAGTATTTT. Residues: CASSGQFTDTQYF.

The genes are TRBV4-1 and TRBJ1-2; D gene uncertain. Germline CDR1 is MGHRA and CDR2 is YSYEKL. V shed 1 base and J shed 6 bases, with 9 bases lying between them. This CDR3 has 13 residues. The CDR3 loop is CASSQVPPHGYTF. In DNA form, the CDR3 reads TGCGCCAGCAGCCAAGTTCCCCCCCATGGCTACACCTTC.

In nucleotides, the CDR3 is TGCGCCAGCAGCTTGCCCCGGGGGGGCCCAAACCTTAACAATGAGCAGTTCTTC. The encoded protein is CASSLPRGGPNLNNEQFF. The chain links TRBV5-1 to TRBJ2-1, with 8 bases aligning to TRBD2. This CDR3 has 18 residues. Germline trimming cut 1 base from V and 5 bases from J; bases unmatched to any gene: 14. The germline CDR1 and CDR2 sequences are SGHRS and YFSETQ.